Listed here are 22 T cell receptor beta chains from one sample, sequenced in a study of control samples from healthy donors and cancer patients. Some clones are missing from TCRdb's copy, which holds only in-frame ones; the method was immunoSEQ multiplex PCR. The table includes roughly 100,000 clones, about 80% detected once. Sequenced material: blood. Receptor source: a woman in her forties or fifties in good health.

This clone was counted a single time. The J gene is TRBJ1-6, the V gene TRBV27, with D maybe TRBD1 (6 bases). The germline gives CDR1 MNHEY, CDR2 SMNVEV (reference sequence). Trimming shortened V by 7 bases and J by 12 bases, and 25 bases separated the two germline ends. The CDR3 has 16 amino acids. CDR3 sequence (DNA): TGTGCCAGCACCCCCTTGACCAGGGGTTTTATGGAACCCCTCCACTTT. This gives the protein CASTPLTRGFMEPLHF.

V usage is TRBV7-9 and J usage is TRBJ2-2; D is undetermined. Trimming shortened V by 5 bases and J by 0 bases, and 1 base separated the two germline ends. The CDR3 loop spans 12 amino acids. The V gene's germline CDR1 is SEHNR and CDR2 FQNEAQ (reference sequence). The CDR3 sequence is CASSPNTGELFF. CDR3 nucleotides: TGTGCCAGCAGCCCGAACACCGGGGAGCTGTTTTTT.

This clone was detected only a few times. The chain is built from TRBV9 and TRBJ1-5; D is unclear. The germline V gene has CDR1 SGDLS and CDR2 YYNGEE. V lost 0 bases and J 0 bases, leaving 4 bases between the germline ends. This CDR3 region has 14 residues. The CDR3: CASSVGNSNQPQHF. CDR3 bases: TGTGCCAGCAGCGTAGGGAATAGCAATCAGCCCCAGCATTTT.

This clone was observed once. The gene calls are TRBV6-2 or TRBV6-3 and TRBJ1-5, with D possibly being TRBD1 (6 bases). V lost 5 bases and J lost 3, with 14 bases in between. The germline CDR1 and CDR2 sequences are MNHEY and SVGEGT. The CDR3 contains 15 residues. CDR3 residues: CASSTTGIYNQPQHF. In nucleotides, the CDR3 is TGTGCCAGCAGTACAACAGGGATTTACAATCAGCCCCAGCATTTT.

Here the CDR3 DNA reads TGTGCCAGCAGCGCTGGGACTAGCGGGACTTGGGATACGCAGTATTTT. Translation gives CASSAGTSGTWDTQYF. V usage is TRBV9 and J usage is TRBJ2-3; 13 bases match TRBD2. The J segment lost 6 bases and the V segment lost 3 bases, leaving 7 bases of the junction unmatched. CDR3 length: 16 amino acids. Germline V CDR1 and CDR2: SGDLS, YYNGEE.

This clone has a single count. The chain couples TRBV5-6 to TRBJ2-5; a possible D gene is TRBD2 (7 bases). The CDR3 consists of 16 residues. In germline, CDR1 is SGHDT, CDR2 YYEEEE. Trimming pared 9 bases from V and 5 bases from J, leaving 26 bases between. This CDR3 is CATTMMAGAWGETQYF. CDR3 in DNA: TGTGCCACCACCATGATGGCGGGGGCGTGGGGGGAGACCCAGTACTTC.

The chain links TRBV18 to TRBJ2-7, with D perhaps matching TRBD1 (5 bases). Germline assignment: CDR1 KGHSH and CDR2 LQKENI. The CDR3 has 13 residues. The V end lost 6 bases, the J end lost 3 bases, and 12 bases lay between the germline ends. CDR3 bases: TGTGCCAGCTCCCAGGGTAGTTACTACGAGCAGTACTTC. Its protein product is CASSQGSYYEQYF.

This clone appeared a single time. The same CDR3 also results from other DNA sequences found in this sample. The gene calls are TRBV19 and TRBJ1-5; TRBD1 agrees at 7 bases. The CDR3 totals 16 residues. J lost 7 bases, V lost 0 bases, and 9 bases had no gene match. Germline CDR1 is LNHDA and CDR2 is SQIVND (reference sequence). CDR3 bases: TGTGCCAGTAGTATAGATCTCAGGGGGAGCGGGCAGCCCCAGCATTTT. Its translation: CASSIDLRGSGQPQHF.

The chain combines TRBV7-3 with TRBJ2-2; no reliable D call. V lost 3 bases and J lost 5, with 4 bases in between. Germline CDR1 reads SGHTA; CDR2 reads FQGTGA. The CDR3 loop spans 12 amino acids. CDR3 nucleotides: TGTGCCAGCAGCTTTGGGACCGGGGAGCTGTTTTTT. Translated: CASSFGTGELFF.

The chain combines TRBV19 with TRBJ1-2; the D gene is possibly TRBD1 (5 bases). Deletions cut 6 bases from V and 4 bases from J, with 18 bases between. CDR3 length: 15 residues. The germline gives CDR1 LNHDA, CDR2 SQIVND (reference sequence). The CDR3 spells CASSPSPGRGYGYTF. The CDR3 DNA is TGTGCCAGTAGCCCCTCTCCAGGGCGCGGCTATGGCTACACCTTC.

J is TRBJ2-2 and V is TRBV4-3; no firm D call. The CDR3 is made up of 14 amino acids. V lost 0 bases to trimming and J lost 6 bases, with 8 bases between them. Germline lookup yields CDR1 LGHNA and CDR2 YSLEER. The CDR3 DNA reads TGCGCCAGCAGCCAAGATAGGATATCCGGGGAGCTGTTTTTT. Translation: CASSQDRISGELFF.

V usage is TRBV5-6 and J usage is TRBJ2-7; TRBD2 is a possible D gene (6 bases). The CDR3 covers 13 residues. With 2 bases removed from V and 0 bases from J, the gap between germline ends came to 6 bases. Germline lookup yields CDR1 SGHDT and CDR2 YYEEEE. The CDR3 coding sequence is TGTGCCAGCAGCTTCGGGAGCTCCTACGAGCAGTACTTC. It specifies CASSFGSSYEQYF.

The chain has TRBV11-3 and TRBJ2-7; 7 nucleotides align to TRBD1. CDR3 size: 14 residues. Germline trimming cut 0 bases from V and 6 bases from J; bases unmatched to any gene: 5. Germline loops: CDR1 SGHNT, CDR2 YENEEA. The DNA for the CDR3 is TGTGCCAGCAGCTTAGACAACAGGGGTTCCGAGCAGTACTTC. As protein: CASSLDNRGSEQYF.

The rearrangement uses TRBV7-2 and TRBJ2-1; 11 nucleotides match TRBD1. CDR1 is SGHTA and CDR2 is FQGNSA in the germline V gene. This CDR3 has 16 amino acids. J was trimmed by 6 bases and V by 5 bases; bases with no gene match: 9. As DNA, the CDR3 is TGTGCCAGCAGCCAGGCAGGGACAGGGGGGTTCAATGAGCAGTTCTTC. Translation: CASSQAGTGGFNEQFF.

The chain couples TRBV6-5 to TRBJ2-1; TRBD1 agrees at 10 bases. This CDR3 contains 15 residues. Germline lookup yields CDR1 MNHEY and CDR2 SVGAGI. V was pared by 7 bases and J by 6 bases, with 9 bases of the junction left unmatched. For the CDR3, the DNA is TGTGCCAGCACGCAGACGTGGGACAGGGGCAATGAGCAGTTCTTC. Its translation: CASTQTWDRGNEQFF.

The chain employs TRBV29-1 and TRBJ1-1; the match to TRBD1 covers 8 bases. This CDR3 region has 12 residues. Unmatched junction bases numbered 8, after V lost 8 bases and J lost 6 bases. Germline CDR1 is SQVTM and CDR2 is ANQGSEA. The CDR3: CSTRQGKAEAFF. The CDR3, as DNA: TGCAGCACCCGACAGGGGAAAGCTGAAGCTTTCTTT.

This clone was found a few times. J is TRBJ1-5 and V is TRBV6-5; weak D call: TRBD1 (5 bases). The germline V gene has CDR1 MNHEY and CDR2 SVGAGI. V gave up 7 bases and J gave up 3 bases, with 10 bases separating them. The CDR3 spans 13 residues. CDR3 bases: TGTGCCAGCACCGAACAGGTCAATCAGCCCCAGCATTTT. Encoded protein: CASTEQVNQPQHF.

The chain links TRBV6-2 or TRBV6-3 to TRBJ2-7, with D perhaps TRBD2 (7 bases). CDR1 MNHEY and CDR2 SVGEGT come from the germline V gene. V was trimmed by 6 bases and J by 3 bases, leaving 15 bases between them. This CDR3 is 14 amino acids long. The CDR3 nucleotides read TGTGCCAGCAGCTTCCCGGGGGGCAACTACGAGCAGTACTTC. Translating it yields CASSFPGGNYEQYF.

The chain carries TRBV4-2 and TRBJ2-2; 10 bases align to TRBD2. From germline, CDR1 is LGHNA and CDR2 YNFKEQ. V trimming: 1 base; J trimming: 9 bases; junction bases outside the gene matches: 8. This CDR3 spans 16 amino acids. CDR3 protein: CASSQGGSGRARELFF. The CDR3 DNA reads as TGTGCCAGCAGCCAAGGCGGGAGCGGGAGGGCCAGGGAGCTGTTTTTT.

This sequence joins TRBV4-3 and TRBJ1-3; TRBD1 might be the D (5 bases). Trimming stripped 2 bases from V and 0 bases from J, with 8 bases between. The CDR3 is 15 amino acids. Looked up from germline, CDR1 is LGHNA and CDR2 is YSLEER. The CDR3 is CASSQTQDSGNTIYF. CDR3 DNA sequence: TGCGCCAGCAGCCAAACACAGGACTCTGGAAACACCATATATTTT.

There are a few counts of this clone. V usage is TRBV4-3 and J usage is TRBJ2-1; possible D gene TRBD2, 5 bases. Germline assignment: CDR1 LGHNA and CDR2 YSLEER. This CDR3 is built from 15 residues. V lost 0 bases, J lost 6 bases, and 12 bases lay in between. This CDR3 reads CASSQDGTEVNEQFF. For the CDR3, the DNA is TGCGCCAGCAGCCAAGATGGTACGGAGGTCAATGAGCAGTTCTTC.

This chain joins TRBV6-6 and TRBJ2-7; TRBD1 matches 8 bases. This CDR3 comprises 15 residues. The germline V gene has CDR1 MNHNY and CDR2 SVGAGI (reference sequence). V lost 0 bases, J lost 2 bases, and 3 bases stayed unmatched. This CDR3 reads CASSYSGTGPYEQYF. In nucleotides, the CDR3 is TGTGCCAGCAGTTACTCGGGGACAGGACCCTACGAGCAGTACTTC.